These 5 T cell receptor beta chains share one sample of origin, sequenced in a study of T cell changes during pregnancy in multiple sclerosis. Sequencing was performed with immunoSEQ multiplex PCR; in TCRdb, only in-frame clones are kept and a portion is missing. The table has approximately 63,000 clones, over 90% seen once. Specimen: CD8+ T cells from peripheral blood mononuclear cells, collected in the third trimester of pregnancy. The receptors derive from a female donor with multiple sclerosis, enrolled in a pregnancy study.

This clone was counted once. The chain couples TRBV28 to TRBJ2-3; TRBD2 matches at 9 bases. Trimming took 6 bases from V and 4 from J; bases not matched to a gene: 11. In germline, CDR1 is MDHEN, CDR2 SYDVKM. The CDR3 extends over 16 amino acids. This CDR3 is CASRFISGSGADTQYF. CDR3 nucleotides: TGTGCCAGCAGATTCATTAGCGGGAGTGGAGCAGATACGCAGTATTTT. Using reference TRBV28 and TRBJ2-3 for the parts outside the CDR3, the full variable domain is DVKVTQSSRYLVKRTGEKVFLECVQDMDHENMFWYRQDPGLGLRLIYFSYDVKMKEKGDIPEGYSVSREKKERFSLILESASTNQTSMYLCASRFISGSGADTQYFGPGTRLTVL.

As DNA, the CDR3 is TGCGCCAGCAGCCCGGAACTAGCGGGGCTCTCCTACAATGAGCAGTTCTTC. The encoded protein is CASSPELAGLSYNEQFF. The gene calls are TRBV5-1 and TRBJ2-1; 10 bases fit TRBD2. This CDR3 spans 17 amino acids. Unmatched junction bases numbered 7, after V lost 4 bases and J lost 0 bases. Germline assignment: CDR1 SGHRS and CDR2 YFSETQ.

This clone is a singleton in its sample. The chain carries TRBV11-2 and TRBJ2-7; 9 nucleotides agree with TRBD2. Germline CDR1 SGHAT, CDR2 FQNNGV. CDR3 size: 15 residues. With V trimmed by 5 bases and J by 5 bases, 10 bases remained unmatched. Here the CDR3 reads CASSLSPSGMDEQYF. The CDR3 DNA sequence: TGTGCCAGCAGCCTCAGCCCTAGCGGGATGGACGAGCAGTACTTC.

The CDR3 loop reads CASTPGGLAEAFF. The CDR3 DNA is TGTGCCAGCACCCCCGGCGGACTGGCTGAAGCTTTCTTT. The chain uses TRBV27 and TRBJ1-1; no definite D call. The germline CDR1 and CDR2 sequences are MNHEY and SMNVEV (reference sequence). The CDR3 loop spans 13 amino acids. With 7 bases removed from V and 6 bases from J, the gap between germline ends came to 15 bases.

This chain uses TRBV6-5 with TRBJ2-1; maybe TRBD1 (7 bases). With 6 bases removed from V and 4 bases from J, the gap between germline ends came to 16 bases. The germline V gene encodes CDR1 MNHEY and CDR2 SVGAGI. The CDR3 contains 15 residues. For the CDR3, the DNA is TGTGCCAGCAGCGCCGGACAGGAGGGGTACAATGAGCAGTTCTTC. This sequence encodes CASSAGQEGYNEQFF.